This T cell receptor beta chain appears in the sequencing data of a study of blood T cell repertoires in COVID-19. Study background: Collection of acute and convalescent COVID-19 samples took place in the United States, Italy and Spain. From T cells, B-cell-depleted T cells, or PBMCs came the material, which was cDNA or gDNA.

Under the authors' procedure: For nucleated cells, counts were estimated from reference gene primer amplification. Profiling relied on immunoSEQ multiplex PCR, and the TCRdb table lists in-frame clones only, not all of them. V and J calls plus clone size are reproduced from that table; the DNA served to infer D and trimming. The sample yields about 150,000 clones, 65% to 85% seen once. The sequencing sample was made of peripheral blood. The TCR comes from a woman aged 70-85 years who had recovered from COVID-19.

The CDR3 is CASSPRTGADTEAFF. The CDR3 bases are TGTGCCAGCAGCCCAAGGACAGGTGCCGACACTGAAGCTTTCTTT. The V and J genes are TRBV7-3 and TRBJ1-1, with 7 bases lining up with TRBD1. This CDR3 region has 15 residues. Germline loops: CDR1 SGHTA, CDR2 FQGTGA. The trim removed 5 bases at V and 3 bases at J, leaving 9 bases unmatched. Drawing the rest from reference TRBV7-3 and TRBJ1-1, the complete variable domain is GAGVSQTPSNKVTEKGKYVELRCDPISGHTALYWYRQSLGQGPEFLIYFQGTGAADDSGLPNDRFFAVRPEGSVSTLKIQRTERGDSAVYLCASSPRTGADTEAFFGQGTRLTVV.